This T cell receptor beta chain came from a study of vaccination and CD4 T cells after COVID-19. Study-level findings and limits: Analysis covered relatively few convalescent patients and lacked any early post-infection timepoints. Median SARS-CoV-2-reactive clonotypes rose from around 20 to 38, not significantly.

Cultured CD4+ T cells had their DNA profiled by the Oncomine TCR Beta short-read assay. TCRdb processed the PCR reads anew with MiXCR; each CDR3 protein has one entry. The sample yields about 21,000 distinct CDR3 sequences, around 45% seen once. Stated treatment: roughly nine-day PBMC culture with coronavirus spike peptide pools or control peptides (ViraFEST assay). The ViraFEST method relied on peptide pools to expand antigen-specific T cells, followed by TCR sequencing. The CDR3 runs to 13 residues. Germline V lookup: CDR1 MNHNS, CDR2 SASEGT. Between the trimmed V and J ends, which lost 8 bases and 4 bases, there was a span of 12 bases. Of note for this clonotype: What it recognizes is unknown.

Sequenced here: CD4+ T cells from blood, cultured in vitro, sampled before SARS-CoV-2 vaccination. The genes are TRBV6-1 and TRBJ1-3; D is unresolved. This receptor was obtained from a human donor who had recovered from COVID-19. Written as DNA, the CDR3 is TGTGCCAGCCGGGAGCTGGGGGGAAACACCATATATTTT. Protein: CASRELGGNTIYF.